The sequence of this T cell receptor (beta chain) was determined in a study of vaccination effects on CD4 cells after COVID-19. Study as a whole: Post-vaccine draws lagged the second dose by a median of 72 days.

Losses at the gene ends were 10 bases for V and 7 bases for J; bases not matched to a gene: 11. The CDR3 spans 15 residues. Germline loops: CDR1 LGHDT, CDR2 YNNKEL (reference sequence). On this clone: Its target is not known.

Repertoires were generated with immunoSEQ multiplex PCR, while TCRdb's copy carries only in-frame clones and drops some. The sample holds approximately 70,000 clones; around 80% are singletons and the top ten take about 1.2%. Before any sequencing was done, the ViraFEST assay used viral peptide pools to expand antigen-specific CD4+ T cells. Having been cultured for 10 days, the cells underwent CD4+ T cell isolation. Participants completed two doses of the BNT162b2 or mRNA-1273 vaccine. Cultures used approximately 2 million PBMC per well, approximately 10 IU/ml IL-2 and around 10 ug/ml peptides. This clonotype was sampled from a human donor who received a COVID-19 vaccine. Specimen: CD4+ T cells from PBMCs cultured with HCoV-229E spike peptides, collected after COVID-19 vaccination. This chain links TRBV3-1 (or the pseudogene TRBV3-2) with TRBJ2-2; 11 nucleotides match TRBD1. The CDR3 loop is CATKGQGGSHGELFF. CDR3 sequence (DNA): TGTGCCACAAAGGGACAGGGGGGGTCCCACGGGGAGCTGTTTTTT.